The clone carrying this TCR beta chain has only one observation. Its antigen remains unidentified. This specimen belongs to a study of cytomegalovirus exposure and HLA in healthy donors. Broader study findings: Segments of the TCR beta V type were, in most cases, productive about 90% or about 30% of the time in an earlier analysis. Follow-up analysis seemed to connect common viral pathogens with several of the most significant clusters identified.

60 Vbeta and 13 Jbeta primers were used in PCR. Clones were sequenced by immunoSEQ multiplex PCR, and TCRdb holds only the in-frame ones, with some missing. The sample contains 120,000 or so clones, 70% to 80% of which appear only once. The clonotype was recovered from a man in his late teens or twenties in good health and CMV-seronegative. Sequencing was carried out using PBMCs.

Here the CDR3 DNA reads TGTGCCAGCAGCACGGGGACTGGAAACACCATATATTTT. It yields the protein CASSTGTGNTIYF. This chain uses TRBV28 with TRBJ1-3; D not certain. The V gene's germline CDR1 is MDHEN and CDR2 SYDVKM. CDR3 length: 13 amino acids. V was shortened by 6 bases and J by 2 bases, with 8 bases between the two germline ends.